This T cell receptor beta chain comes out of a study of blood T cell repertoires in COVID-19. Participants were aged roughly 18 to 90 years, lived in around 25 US areas, and enrolled virtually. No more than 2 weeks before study entry, exposed participants had met a case of COVID-19. The V segment lost 3 bases and the J segment 4 bases; nucleotides outside the gene matches: 9. This CDR3 has 16 amino acids. CDR1 is LNHDA, CDR2 SQIVND, per germline (reference sequence). As processed by the authors: Reference gene primer amplification in the assay estimated nucleated cell counts. TCRdb's copy holds only in-frame clones and misses some; the assay was immunoSEQ multiplex PCR. V, J and clone size reflect that table, while D and trimming were determined from the DNA. In the table there are approximately 140,000 clones, roughly 89% of which are singletons.

The sequenced sample was PBMCs or T cells enriched from blood (not recorded which). This clonotype was obtained from a woman between 50 and 59 years old who had been exposed to COVID-19. This chain links TRBV19 with TRBJ1-5, with 7 bases matching TRBD1. The CDR3 DNA reads TGTGCCAGTAGTATCTCGGGCAGGGGGATTAATCAGCCCCAGCATTTT. Encoded protein: CASSISGRGINQPQHF.